This T cell receptor beta chain was obtained from a study of CD4 T cells in relation to SARS-CoV-2 and coronaviruses. As for this clone: Its specificity is not known.

Libraries were prepared by immunoSEQ multiplex PCR; TCRdb keeps only in-frame clonotypes and omits some of them. Altogether some 40,000 clones are present, roughly 85% being singletons, with the ten largest covering 4.5%. The material sequenced was naive CD4+ T cells from PBMCs, cultured in vitro. Regarding subset: naive CD4+ T cells isolated by negative enrichment. The origin of this receptor is an adult with COVID-19.

The CDR3 loop is CASSLDGSYGAGELFF. The CDR3, as DNA: TGTGCCAGCAGCTTGGATGGGTCCTACGGGGCCGGGGAGCTGTTTTTT. The chain uses TRBV5-4 and TRBJ2-2; the D gene is possibly TRBD2 (5 bases). Germline V gene data show CDR1 as SGHNT and CDR2 as YYREEE (reference sequence). V was clipped by 0 bases and J by 6 bases, with 15 bases between them. This CDR3 has 16 residues.